These T cell receptor beta chains were read from a single sample in a study of CD8 T cells in ankylosing spondylitis. Each CDR3 protein gets one entry after TCRdb re-called the 5' RACE reads with MiXCR. Among just over 350,000 distinct CDR3 sequences listed, about 20% were seen once. Input material: blood, either unsorted or a sorted T cell fraction (not recorded which). The receptor set was obtained from a male donor with ankylosing spondylitis or in good health (not recorded which). Both conserved end residues are part of each CDR3. The order of the fields is J gene, V gene, clone size, D gene, CDR3 DNA, CDR3 protein. A D gene is named only where the DNA matches it firmly. A clone size is listed for some rows: how often the clone was seen (once, few, many), or a class if it is expanded.

TRBJ2-7,TRBV12-3/TRBV12-4,once,-,TGTGCCAGCAGTTTTGGGCGAGGGGAGCAGTACTTC,CASSFGRGEQYF
TRBJ2-7,TRBV7-9,-,-,TGTGCCAGCAGAGTAGGGTACGAGCAGTACTTC,CASRVGYEQYF
TRBJ2-2,TRBV12-3/TRBV12-4,few,-,TGTGCCAGCAGTTTTCCCGTCGCCGGGGAGCTGTTTTTT,CASSFPVAGELFF
TRBJ2-1,TRBV7-6,-,-,TGTGCCAGCAGCTTATCCCGGGACGGTACCCCTGAGTCCTACAATGAGCAGTTCTTC,CASSLSRDGTPESYNEQFF
TRBJ1-5,TRBV3-1,many,-,TGTGCCAGCAGCCAATCGACAGTGGTCAATCAGCCCCAGCATTTT,CASSQSTVVNQPQHF
TRBJ2-2,TRBV27,few,-,TGTGCCAGCAGTCCGAAATGGCCGAACACCGGGGAGCTGTTTTTT,CASSPKWPNTGELFF
TRBJ2-1,TRBV12-3/TRBV12-4,few,TRBD2,TGTGCCAGCAGTGGGCCCGGGACTAGCGCTGGTGAGCAGTTCTTC,CASSGPGTSAGEQFF
TRBJ1-4,TRBV15,few,-,TGTGCCACCAGCAGAACTACTGCAACTAATGAAAAACTGTTTTTT,CATSRTTATNEKLFF
TRBJ2-7,TRBV7-8,-,-,TGTGCCAGCAGCCCCAACCTAGCGAGAAACGAGCAGTACTTC,CASSPNLARNEQYF
TRBJ2-2,TRBV3-1,-,TRBD1,TGTGCCACCTGCCAAGGTTGGACAGGCGTCATCACCGGGGAGCTGTTTTTT,CATCQGWTGVITGELFF